The 27 T cell receptor beta chains reported below all come from one sample, sequenced in a study of spatial heterogeneity in lung cancer. One entry per CDR3 protein results from TCRdb running MiXCR on the 5' RACE reads. The sample has around 60,000 distinct CDR3 sequences; about 8% are singletons. Stated time point: sample taken at primary tumor resection. The sequenced material consisted of unsorted whole RNA from tumor, nontumor lung or frozen PBMC. The source material was PBMCs, sampled at surgery. The receptors shown here come from a female donor with early-stage non-small cell lung cancer.

This chain connects TRBV5-1 to TRBJ1-2, with no clear D. The CDR3 is 14 residues long. Looked up from germline, CDR1 is SGHRS and CDR2 is YFSETQ. Trimming cost V 1 base and J 3 bases, with 10 bases left between them. The CDR3 DNA follows: TGCGCCAGCAGCTTGATGTCCCCAGACTATGGCTACACCTTC. Amino acid sequence: CASSLMSPDYGYTF.

This clonotype came up many times. CDR3 loop: CASGRGYEQYF. DNA for the CDR3: TGTGCCAGCGGGAGAGGCTACGAGCAGTACTTC. The gene calls are TRBV25-1 and TRBJ2-7; D possibly corresponds to TRBD2 (5 bases). Germline-derived CDR1 and CDR2 are MGHDK and SYGVNS. Trimming stripped 8 bases from V and 3 bases from J, with 8 bases between. This CDR3 comprises 11 residues.

This clonotype was seen only a few times. The rearrangement links TRBV6-1 to TRBJ2-7; the D gene could be TRBD1 or TRBD2 (5 bases each). Germline CDR1 and CDR2: MNHNS and SASEGT. The V end lost 9 bases, the J end lost 0 bases, and 12 bases lay between the germline ends. This CDR3 is built from 13 residues. CDR3: CASRDGSSYEQYV. The CDR3 nucleotides read TGTGCCAGTCGGGACGGAAGCTCCTACGAGCAGTACGTC.

This clonotype was seen many times. This sequence joins TRBV7-9 and TRBJ1-2; 9 nucleotides line up with TRBD1. The J segment lost 7 bases and the V segment lost 5 bases, leaving 8 bases of the junction unmatched. CDR3 size: 14 residues. From germline, CDR1 is SEHNR and CDR2 FQNEAQ (reference sequence). The CDR3 nucleotides read TGTGCCAGCAGCCCTGTAGGGACAGGGAGTGGCTACACCTTC. This codes for CASSPVGTGSGYTF.

The genes are TRBV3-1 and TRBJ2-5; 10 positions match TRBD2. Germline-derived CDR1 and CDR2 are LGHDT and YNNKEL (reference sequence). J gave up 2 bases and V 7 bases, and 7 bases lay outside the gene matches. The CDR3 extends over 15 amino acids. The CDR3 loop is CASILAGARQETQYF. The CDR3 nucleotides are TGTGCCAGCATTCTAGCGGGGGCCCGTCAAGAGACCCAGTACTTC.

This clonotype was recorded many times. The chain links TRBV6-5 to TRBJ1-2; TRBD1 is a possible D gene (5 bases). From germline, CDR1 is MNHEY and CDR2 SVGAGI. This CDR3 region has 14 residues. The V end lost 6 bases, the J end lost 2 bases, and 13 bases lay between the germline ends. CDR3 residues: CASSSGTDNYGYTF. The CDR3 DNA reads TGTGCCAGCAGCTCCGGGACCGACAACTATGGCTACACCTTC.

This clonotype turned up a few times. The chain joins TRBV2 to TRBJ1-2, with D possibly being TRBD1 (5 bases). V lost 6 bases to trimming and J lost 3 bases, with 20 bases between them. The CDR3 contains 16 residues. Germline CDR1 is SNHLY and CDR2 is FYNNEI. The CDR3 coding sequence is TGTGCCAGCAGAGCTATCGGGACCCCCGGGGACTATGGCTACACCTTC. It is translated as CASRAIGTPGDYGYTF.

This rearrangement joins TRBV20-1 to TRBJ2-1; a possible D gene is TRBD2 (5 bases). Germline CDR1 and CDR2: DFQATT and SNEGSKA (reference sequence). This CDR3 has 14 residues. Trimming removed 6 bases from V and 1 base from J, with 13 bases in between. Written as DNA, the CDR3 is TGCAGTGCACCGACTAAATGGTCCTACAATGAGCAGTTCTTC. The encoded protein is CSAPTKWSYNEQFF.

This clonotype was picked up a small number of times. J is TRBJ1-3 and V is TRBV12-3 or TRBV12-4, with 7 bases aligning to TRBD1. The V and J ends lost 5 bases and 0 bases, in that order; junction bases with no gene match: 7. This CDR3 is 16 amino acids long. For the CDR3, the DNA is TGTGCCAGCAGTCCACCGACAGGGAACTCTGGAAACACCATATATTTT. This translates into CASSPPTGNSGNTIYF.

The V and J genes are TRBV6-6 and TRBJ2-5; TRBD1 aligns across 7 bases. Looked up from germline, CDR1 is MNHNY and CDR2 is SVGAGI (reference sequence). CDR3 size: 17 residues. V lost 2 bases and J lost 2; bases outside the gene matches: 11. Here the CDR3 reads CASSYTHTGAGQETQYF. In nucleotides, the CDR3 is TGTGCCAGCAGTTACACACATACAGGGGCGGGTCAAGAGACCCAGTACTTC.

V gene TRBV3-1 combines with J gene TRBJ2-1; either TRBD1 or TRBD2 may supply D (5 bases each). Per germline, CDR1 LGHDT and CDR2 YNNKEL (reference sequence). This CDR3 has 13 residues. The V gene lost 3 bases and the J gene lost 7 bases, with 10 bases spanning the gap. DNA of the CDR3: TGTGCCAGCAGCCACGGGGCGCAAAATGAGCAGTTCTTC. The encoded protein is CASSHGAQNEQFF.

In this sample, this clonotype is medium-sized. The gene calls are TRBV27 and TRBJ2-1; D unresolved. This CDR3 has 14 residues. Per germline, CDR1 MNHEY and CDR2 SMNVEV (reference sequence). Trimming took 5 bases from V and 4 from J, leaving 12 bases between them. CDR3 in amino acids: CASSMGLTYNEQFF. For the CDR3, the DNA is TGTGCCAGCAGTATGGGCCTAACGTACAATGAGCAGTTCTTC.

The J gene is TRBJ2-7, the V gene TRBV15, with 10 positions matching TRBD2. The V segment lost 6 bases and the J segment 7 bases; nucleotides outside the gene matches: 6. The CDR3 is 13 residues long. Per germline, CDR1 LNHNV and CDR2 YYDKDF (reference sequence). CDR3 sequence reads: CATRSGGEGEQYV. The CDR3 nucleotides are TGTGCCACCAGGAGCGGGGGGGAGGGTGAGCAGTACGTC.

There are a few counts of this clonotype. The rearrangement joins TRBV12-3 or TRBV12-4 to TRBJ1-1; weak D call: TRBD1 (6 bases). This CDR3 contains 13 residues. Trimming stripped 7 bases from V and 1 base from J, with 10 bases between. In DNA form, the CDR3 reads TGTGCCAGCACCTGGACAGCGAACACTGAAGCTTTCTTT. It is translated as CASTWTANTEAFF.

This clonotype was counted ten times or more. J is TRBJ2-1 and V is TRBV7-3; perhaps TRBD2 as D (5 bases). CDR1 SGHTA and CDR2 FQGTGA come from the germline V gene. V lost 5 bases and J 3 bases, leaving 14 bases between the germline ends. The CDR3 totals 15 residues. The CDR3 nucleotides read TGTGCCAGCAGCCCAGAGGGAACCAACTACAATGAGCAGTTCTTC. Its protein is CASSPEGTNYNEQFF.

CDR3 residues: CAISEPATGELFF. The DNA of the CDR3 is TGTGCCATCAGTGAACCAGCAACCGGGGAGCTGTTTTTT. The chain is built from TRBV10-3 and TRBJ2-2, with D unresolved. V dropped 3 bases and J dropped 5 bases, with 7 bases sitting between them. This CDR3 is built from 13 residues. Germline assignment: CDR1 ENHRY and CDR2 SYGVKD.

The gene calls are TRBV6-5 and TRBJ2-3; 9 bases agree with TRBD2. Germline CDR1 is MNHEY and CDR2 is SVGAGI. V lost 6 bases to trimming and J lost 4 bases; unmatched junction nucleotides: 11. The CDR3 contains 16 residues. Written as DNA, the CDR3 is TGTGCCAGCAGCCGTCTCGCGGGGGGGAGTTCAGATACGCAGTATTTT. This sequence encodes CASSRLAGGSSDTQYF.

The V gene is TRBV6-1, the J gene TRBJ1-3, with D hard to call. Germline CDR1 reads MNHNS; CDR2 reads SASEGT. The ends were cut back, 0 bases at V and 0 bases at J, with 9 bases in the middle. The CDR3 has 16 amino acids. CDR3: CASSEAYGYSGNTIYF. The CDR3, as DNA: TGTGCCAGCAGTGAAGCGTACGGATACTCTGGAAACACCATATATTTT.

The chain uses TRBV14 and TRBJ2-7, with TRBD2 matching 7 bases. V shed 0 bases, J shed 7 bases, and the junction held 3 bases outside the gene matches. Germline V gene sequence: CDR1 SGHDN, CDR2 FVKESK. This CDR3 has 13 amino acids. In DNA, the CDR3 is TGTGCCAGCAGCCAAGAATCCGGGAGGGAGCAGTACTTC. Translation: CASSQESGREQYF.

This clonotype came up a few times. The chain couples TRBV4-1 to TRBJ1-3, with 8 bases matching TRBD1. From germline, CDR1 is MGHRA and CDR2 YSYEKL. Trimming cost V 4 bases and J 3 bases; bases outside gene matches: 5. The CDR3 is 15 residues long. CDR3 in DNA: TGCGCCAGCAGCCCCTGGACAGGGAGTGGAAACACCATATATTTT. Translated, it gives CASSPWTGSGNTIYF.

Notes on this clonotype: This may come from a read error, since a much larger clone is one base off. This chain connects TRBV5-5 to TRBJ1-6, with D perhaps matching TRBD1 (6 bases). This CDR3 contains 15 residues. Germline CDR1 and CDR2: SGHKS and YYEKEE (reference sequence). DNA for the CDR3: TGTGCCGGCAGCTTAAGGGGGATCTCTAATTCACCCCTCCACTTT. As protein: CAGSLRGISNSPLHF.

This clonotype has at least ten counts. The chain joins TRBV11-2 to TRBJ2-3; D unclear. Trimming shortened V by 4 bases and J by 0 bases, and 2 bases separated the two germline ends. In germline, CDR1 is SGHAT, CDR2 FQNNGV. The CDR3 has 12 residues. Here the CDR3 reads CASSYSTDTQYF. The CDR3 nucleotides read TGTGCCAGCAGCTATAGCACAGATACGCAGTATTTT.

This clonotype was detected ten times or more. The chain is built from TRBV14 and TRBJ1-2, with a weak D call TRBD1 (6 bases). Trimming took off 2 bases at V and 8 bases at J, with 15 bases between the two ends. The CDR3 totals 14 residues. Germline assignment: CDR1 SGHDN and CDR2 FVKESK. The CDR3 DNA reads as TGTGCCAGCAGCCAATCCAAGACAGGAGGCGGCTACACCTTC. It specifies CASSQSKTGGGYTF.

This clonotype was observed at least ten times. The CDR3 loop is CSAFTGYAEAFF. The CDR3 DNA reads as TGCAGTGCTTTCACAGGGTACGCTGAAGCTTTCTTT. V gene TRBV20-1 combines with J gene TRBJ1-1; the D gene is possibly TRBD1 (6 bases). The CDR3 is 12 amino acids. Germline CDR1 reads DFQATT; CDR2 reads SNEGSKA (reference sequence). Trimming pared 5 bases from V and 6 bases from J, leaving 13 bases between.

This clonotype has at least ten counts. The CDR3 coding sequence is TGTGCCAGCAGCCAAACCCAAAATGGCTACACCTTC. This sequence encodes CASSQTQNGYTF. The gene calls are TRBV14 and TRBJ1-2; the D is unclear. The V and J ends lost 2 bases and 6 bases respectively, with 7 bases between them. CDR1 and CDR2 (germline): SGHDN, FVKESK. CDR3 size: 12 residues.

This clonotype appeared a few times. V usage is TRBV7-2 and J usage is TRBJ2-3; a possible D gene is TRBD2 (5 bases). CDR3 length: 15 residues. V was shortened by 5 bases and J by 2 bases, with 14 bases between the two germline ends. Germline CDR1 is SGHTA and CDR2 is FQGNSA. CDR3 loop: CASSRRAGSTDTQYF. The CDR3 DNA reads as TGTGCCAGCAGCCGAAGGGCGGGCTCCACAGATACGCAGTATTTT.

This clonotype has ten or more counts. The chain links TRBV24-1 to TRBJ2-5, with D possibly TRBD2 on 5 matching bases. V shed 5 bases and J shed 0 bases, with 9 bases lying between them. Germline-derived CDR1 and CDR2 are KGHDR and SFDVKD. There are 14 residues in the CDR3. The CDR3 region is CATSASGYQETQYF. The CDR3 nucleotides read TGTGCCACCAGTGCATCGGGGTACCAAGAGACCCAGTACTTC.